The entry below describes one TCR beta chain. The data derive from a study of blood T cell repertoires in COVID-19. Only in-frame clones appear in the TCRdb table, and some are missing; sequencing was by immunoSEQ multiplex PCR. The sample records roughly 160,000 clones, roughly 80% being singletons. The germline V and J ends were trimmed by 6 bases and 11 bases, with 23 bases remaining between them. This CDR3 contains 14 residues. The germline V gene encodes CDR1 MNHEY and CDR2 SVGAGI. The sample comprised PBMCs or T cells enriched from blood (not recorded which). V usage is TRBV6-5 and J usage is TRBJ2-7; tentative D call: TRBD1 (6 bases). This TCR was sampled from a woman aged 55-75 years who had recovered from COVID-19. The CDR3 nucleotides read TGTGCCAGCAGACCCACCCGGGACAACGGATTAGAGTACTTC. As protein: CASRPTRDNGLEYF.